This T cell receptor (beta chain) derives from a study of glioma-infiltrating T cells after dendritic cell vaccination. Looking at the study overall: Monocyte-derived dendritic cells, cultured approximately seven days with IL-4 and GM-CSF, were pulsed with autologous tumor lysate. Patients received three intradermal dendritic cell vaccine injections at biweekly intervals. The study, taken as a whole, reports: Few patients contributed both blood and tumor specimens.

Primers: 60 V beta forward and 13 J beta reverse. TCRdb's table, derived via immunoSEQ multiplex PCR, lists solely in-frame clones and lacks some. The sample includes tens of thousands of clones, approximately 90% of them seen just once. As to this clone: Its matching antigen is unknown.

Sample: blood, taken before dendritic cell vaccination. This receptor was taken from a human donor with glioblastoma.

The CDR3, as DNA: TGTGCCAGTAGCAGCGACAGGACAGGGGGCTCCCCAGATACGCAGTATTTT. Residues: CASSSDRTGGSPDTQYF. The chain has TRBV19 and TRBJ2-3; 11 nucleotides match TRBD1. Trimming took 6 bases from V and 4 from J; bases not matched to a gene: 12. This CDR3 is 17 amino acids long. The germline CDR1 and CDR2 sequences are LNHDA and SQIVND (reference sequence).